The 6 T cell receptor beta chains below come from one sample, sequenced in a study of PD-1 blockade in classical Hodgkin lymphoma (dated by TCRdb to 2020 to 2022). The sample's time point label, in plain terms: cycle 4 day 1 (C4D1), after 6 weeks of nivolumab. Every trial patient had relapsed after autologous stem cell transplantation, and cohorts A, B and C differed in prior brentuximab vedotin exposure. Library creation used the immunoSEQ multiplex PCR assay. TCRdb took this table from immuneACCESS and kept in-frame rearrangements with V and J called. Such tables lack part of the clones; where checked against another copy, unresolved V genes explain under half of the gap, and the rest is unexplained. The sample table holds some 110,000 clones, of which approximately 89% were seen once. 15% to 20% of the sample comes from the top ten. The input for sequencing was peripheral blood mononuclear cells (PBMCs), taken before the fourth cycle of nivolumab. The origin of the receptors is a human donor with classical Hodgkin lymphoma.

The chain has TRBV28 and TRBJ2-7; 10 nucleotides match TRBD2. Germline CDR1 reads MDHEN; CDR2 reads SYDVKM. The CDR3 spans 14 residues. J gave up 2 bases and V 5 bases, and 3 bases lay outside the gene matches. Here the CDR3 DNA reads TGTGCCAGCAGTCCTAGCGGGAGCCCCTACGAGCAGTACTTC. Protein sequence: CASSPSGSPYEQYF.

The chain uses TRBV27 and TRBJ2-7, with D maybe TRBD1 (6 bases). The CDR3 extends over 13 amino acids. V lost 0 bases, J lost 3 bases, and 6 bases lay in between. Per germline, CDR1 MNHEY and CDR2 SMNVEV (reference sequence). The DNA of the CDR3 is TGTGCCAGCAGTTTATCGACAGGCTACGAGCAGTACTTC. Amino acids: CASSLSTGYEQYF.

The chain has TRBV5-1 and TRBJ2-7; the D gene is possibly TRBD2 (6 bases). V dropped 4 bases and J dropped 0 bases, with 14 bases sitting between them. The germline V gene encodes CDR1 SGHRS and CDR2 YFSETQ. The CDR3 sequence is 15 residues long. The CDR3 loop is CASSPLGRHSYEQYF. As DNA, the CDR3 is TGCGCCAGCAGCCCCTTGGGGAGGCACTCCTACGAGCAGTACTTC.

J is TRBJ1-2 and V is TRBV4-2, with D possibly being TRBD1 (5 bases). CDR1 and CDR2 from the germline V gene are LGHNA and YNFKEQ. V lost 5 bases, J lost 5 bases, and 24 bases lay in between. This CDR3 region has 17 residues. The CDR3 coding sequence is TGTGCCAGCAGCTACCTCACCACAACTCCATCAGGGTATGGCTACACCTTC. Its protein product is CASSYLTTTPSGYGYTF.

Concerning this clone itself: The same CDR3 also results from other DNA sequences found in this sample. The chain carries TRBV15 and TRBJ1-1; no definite D call. This CDR3 has 14 amino acids. Looked up from germline, CDR1 is LNHNV and CDR2 is YYDKDF (reference sequence). Deletions cut 0 bases from V and 1 base from J, with 6 bases between. This chain's CDR3 is CATSRDYRNTEAFF. The CDR3 nucleotides read TGTGCCACCAGCAGAGACTACAGGAACACTGAAGCTTTCTTT.

The gene calls are TRBV5-6 and TRBJ2-3; D gene uncertain. Trimming stripped 4 bases from V and 6 bases from J, with 18 bases between. Germline lookup yields CDR1 SGHDT and CDR2 YYEEEE. CDR3 length equals 15 residues. The CDR3, as DNA: TGTGCCAGCAGCCGAAGTTTAGGGTTGAGTGATACGCAGTATTTT. Protein: CASSRSLGLSDTQYF.